The 20 T cell receptor beta chains presented below share a single source sample, sequenced in a study of cytomegalovirus exposure and HLA in healthy donors. The PCR had 60 Vbeta and 13 Jbeta primers. This table comes from immunoSEQ multiplex PCR, and its TCRdb copy is limited to in-frame clones, with some not included. The sample holds 110,000 or so clones, approximately 75% seen once. What was sequenced was PBMCs. The origin of the receptors is a man aged 35 to 55 in good health and CMV-seronegative.

This clone was seen a few times. The junction does not match germline at one end; this may be a read error. The gene calls are TRBV6-1 and TRBJ2-6; 10 nucleotides match TRBD1. Germline assignment: CDR1 MNHNS and CDR2 SASEGT. This CDR3 spans 15 amino acids. The CDR3 protein is CAGTGEHSGANGLTF. CDR3 sequence (DNA): TGTGCCGGGACAGGGGAACACTCTGGGGCCAACGGCCTGACTTTC.

The chain couples TRBV7-9 to TRBJ2-5; 7 bases are a match to TRBD1. Germline CDR1 is SEHNR and CDR2 is FQNEAQ (reference sequence). The ends lost 5 bases at V and 0 bases at J; junction bases unmatched: 9. This CDR3 contains 16 residues. In DNA form, the CDR3 reads TGTGCCAGCAGCCAAGGACAGGAGATGTACCAAGAGACCCAGTACTTC. Protein sequence: CASSQGQEMYQETQYF. Full variable domain (rest looked up from reference TRBV7-9 and TRBJ2-5): DTGVSQNPRHKITKRGQNVTFRCDPISEHNRLYWYRQTLGQGPEFLTYFQNEAQLEKSRLLSDRFSAERPKGSFSTLEIQRTEQGDSAMYLCASSQGQEMYQETQYFGPGTRLLVL.

The rearrangement links TRBV19 to TRBJ2-7; TRBD1 matches at 9 bases. Germline lookup yields CDR1 LNHDA and CDR2 SQIVND (reference sequence). The CDR3 totals 16 residues. Germline trimming cut 6 bases from V and 6 bases from J; bases unmatched to any gene: 15. The CDR3 DNA sequence: TGTGCCAGTAGCACCTTAGGAGAGACAGGGGGGGGCGAGCAGTACTTC. Its translation: CASSTLGETGGGEQYF. Based on the CDR3 plus reference TRBV19 and TRBJ2-7, the full variable domain is DGGITQSPKYLFRKEGQNVTLSCEQNLNHDAMYWYRQDPGQGLRLIYYSQIVNDFQKGDIAEGYSVSREKKESFPLTVTSAQKNPTAFYLCASSTLGETGGGEQYFGPGTRLTVT.

In its sample, this clone was seen a few times. The V and J genes are TRBV19 and TRBJ1-5; D might be TRBD1 (6 bases). Trimming removed 3 bases from V and 5 bases from J, with 11 bases in between. Germline lookup yields CDR1 LNHDA and CDR2 SQIVND (reference sequence). The CDR3 runs 14 residues. CDR3 nucleotides: TGTGCCAGTAGTATCATGGGGGCCCATCAGCCCCAGCATTTT. It is translated as CASSIMGAHQPQHF.

A single count supports this clone. This rearrangement joins TRBV6-5 to TRBJ1-4; D perhaps matches TRBD1 (6 bases). V was pared by 10 bases and J by 0 bases, with 12 bases between. CDR1 is MNHEY and CDR2 is SVGAGI in the germline V gene. The CDR3 is 14 residues long. CDR3 region: CATRDTATNEKLFF. CDR3 bases: TGTGCCACCAGGGACACTGCAACTAATGAAAAACTGTTTTTT.

The chain employs TRBV5-4 and TRBJ2-7, with 7 bases lining up with TRBD2. Germline V gene lookup returns CDR1 SGHNT and CDR2 YYREEE (reference sequence). V gave up 0 bases and J gave up 1 base; unmatched junction bases: 10. The CDR3 sequence is 17 residues long. The CDR3 DNA follows: TGTGCCAGCAGCTTGGTTACCAGGCGCGGGGGATCCTACGAGCAGTACTTC. The encoded protein is CASSLVTRRGGSYEQYF.

This clone turned up a few times. The chain recombines TRBV5-6 with TRBJ2-3; D remains ambiguous. The CDR3 sequence is 16 residues long. V dropped 0 bases and J dropped 2 bases, with 13 bases sitting between them. Germline V gene data show CDR1 as SGHDT and CDR2 as YYEEEE. DNA for the CDR3: TGTGCCAGCAGCTTGGGCTCGGCTAGGAACACAGATACGCAGTATTTT. Translation gives CASSLGSARNTDTQYF.

The genes are TRBV15 and TRBJ1-3; no definite D call. There are 15 residues in the CDR3. Trimming cost V 0 bases and J 4 bases, with 10 bases left between them. Germline V gene lookup returns CDR1 LNHNV and CDR2 YYDKDF (reference sequence). The CDR3 region is CATSRDTVPGNTIYF. CDR3 in DNA: TGTGCCACCAGCAGAGATACAGTCCCCGGAAACACCATATATTTT.

A single count supports this clone. The rearrangement links TRBV19 to TRBJ2-7; 9 bases fit TRBD1. CDR3 length: 14 residues. Germline assignment: CDR1 LNHDA and CDR2 SQIVND (reference sequence). After removal of 6 bases from V and 7 bases from J, the junction contained 10 bases not matched to a gene. The CDR3 DNA follows: TGTGCCAGTAGCCGGACAGGGGCGCAGGGAGAGCAGTACTTC. Its translation is CASSRTGAQGEQYF.

The rearrangement links TRBV5-6 to TRBJ2-1; 7 positions agree with TRBD2. With 3 bases clipped from V and 4 bases from J, the junction kept 13 bases outside the gene matches. This CDR3 has 17 amino acids. Germline CDR1 is SGHDT and CDR2 is YYEEEE. The CDR3 DNA follows: TGTGCCAGCAGCTCCCCCCGCGCTAGCGGCCGATACAATGAGCAGTTCTTC. Its protein is CASSSPRASGRYNEQFF.

There are a few counts of this clone. The CDR3 nucleotides are TGCGCCAGCAGCCCACAGGGGCTCACTGAAGCTTTCTTT. Its protein product is CASSPQGLTEAFF. The chain carries TRBV5-1 and TRBJ1-1, with 7 nucleotides matching TRBD1. Germline lookup yields CDR1 SGHRS and CDR2 YFSETQ. The J segment lost 4 bases and the V segment lost 4 bases, leaving 4 bases of the junction unmatched. The CDR3 spans 13 residues.

V usage is TRBV5-4 and J usage is TRBJ2-7; 10 positions match TRBD2. Germline V gene sequence: CDR1 SGHNT, CDR2 YYREEE (reference sequence). The V segment lost 4 bases and the J segment 1 base; nucleotides outside the gene matches: 11. The length of the CDR3 is 17 residues. The CDR3 DNA is TGTGCCAGCAGCCTGACGGCTAGCGGGAGACTTTCCTACGAGCAGTACTTC. Translation: CASSLTASGRLSYEQYF.

The chain employs TRBV6-6 and TRBJ2-2; TRBD2 agrees at 7 bases. Germline-derived CDR1 and CDR2 are MNHNY and SVGAGI (reference sequence). J lost 8 bases, V lost 6 bases, and 15 bases had no gene match. The CDR3 contains 16 residues. CDR3 nucleotide sequence: TGTGCCAGCAGGGGGCCAGCGGGGATCACGGGGGGGGAGCTGTTTTTT. It yields the protein CASRGPAGITGGELFF.

The J gene is TRBJ1-2, the V gene TRBV7-2; 9 bases match TRBD1. The V gene's germline CDR1 is SGHTA and CDR2 FQGNSA. V was pared by 5 bases and J by 7 bases, with 8 bases of the junction left unmatched. This CDR3 is 14 amino acids long. The CDR3 protein is CASSRDRVMGGYTF. Written as DNA, the CDR3 is TGTGCCAGCAGCCGGGACAGGGTGATGGGTGGCTACACCTTC.

Turning to this clone: At one end the junction does not follow the germline gene, possibly because of a read error. V usage is TRBV7-9 and J usage is TRBJ1-1, with 7 bases that match TRBD1. This CDR3 comprises 15 residues. Germline CDR1 and CDR2: SEHNR and FQNEAQ (reference sequence). CDR3 amino acids: CSSSKRDSGNTEAFF. The CDR3 nucleotides read TGTTCCAGCAGCAAAAGGGACAGTGGGAACACTGAAGCTTTCTTT.

The rearrangement links TRBV19 to TRBJ2-3; 7 bases are a match to TRBD1. The CDR3 runs to 17 residues. The V gene end was trimmed by 3 bases and the J gene end by 1 base; junction bases not matched to a gene: 10. Germline CDR1 and CDR2: LNHDA and SQIVND (reference sequence). The CDR3 bases are TGTGCCAGTAGTATCACCGGGGCAGGGGGTGGCACAGATACGCAGTATTTT. This gives the protein CASSITGAGGGTDTQYF. Variable domain in full (rest from reference TRBV19 and TRBJ2-3): DGGITQSPKYLFRKEGQNVTLSCEQNLNHDAMYWYRQDPGQGLRLIYYSQIVNDFQKGDIAEGYSVSREKKESFPLTVTSAQKNPTAFYLCASSITGAGGGTDTQYFGPGTRLTVL.

The gene calls are TRBV9 and TRBJ2-7; maybe TRBD1 (6 bases). This CDR3 spans 14 amino acids. The germline V and J ends were trimmed by 0 bases and 3 bases, with 10 bases remaining between them. CDR1 is SGDLS and CDR2 is YYNGEE in the germline V gene. CDR3 in amino acids: CASSVGLGGYEQYF. The DNA of the CDR3 is TGTGCCAGCAGCGTAGGTTTAGGGGGCTACGAGCAGTACTTC.

CDR3 sequence (DNA): TGCGCCAGCAGCGATGGGACTAGCGGCACAGATACGCAGTATTTT. It is translated as CASSDGTSGTDTQYF. The chain combines TRBV5-1 with TRBJ2-3; 10 nucleotides agree with TRBD2. In germline, CDR1 is SGHRS, CDR2 YFSETQ. The ends lost 4 bases at V and 1 base at J; junction bases unmatched: 3. The CDR3 extends over 15 amino acids. The variable domain in full, with the rest retrieved from reference TRBV5-1 and TRBJ2-3, is KAGVTQTPRYLIKTRGQQVTLSCSPISGHRSVSWYQQTPGQGLQFLFEYFSETQRNKGNFPGRFSGRQFSNSRSEMNVSTLELGDSALYLCASSDGTSGTDTQYFGPGTRLTVL.

The chain links TRBV7-9 to TRBJ1-5, with TRBD1 identical over 9 bases. The CDR3 is 14 residues long. V dropped 5 bases and J dropped 4; count of bases not matched to a gene: 3. CDR1 and CDR2 (germline): SEHNR, FQNEAQ (reference sequence). The CDR3 sequence: CASSRQGVNQPQHF. The CDR3 DNA reads TGTGCCAGCAGCCGACAGGGGGTTAATCAGCCCCAGCATTTT.

J is TRBJ1-1 and V is TRBV14; D call uncertain. V lost 4 bases and J 3 bases, leaving 9 bases between the germline ends. CDR1 is SGHDN, CDR2 FVKESK, per germline. CDR3 length equals 13 residues. The CDR3 reads CASSPERYTEAFF. In DNA form, the CDR3 reads TGTGCCAGCAGCCCAGAGAGGTACACTGAAGCTTTCTTT. Supplemented by reference TRBV14 and TRBJ1-1, the full variable domain reads EAGVTQFPSHSVIEKGQTVTLRCDPISGHDNLYWYRRVMGKEIKFLLHFVKESKQDESGMPNNRFLAERTGGTYSTLKVQPAELEDSGVYFCASSPERYTEAFFGQGTRLTVV.